This is a list of T cell receptor beta chains from one sample in a study of blood T cell repertoires in COVID-19. TCRdb's table, derived via immunoSEQ multiplex PCR, lists solely in-frame clones and lacks some. The top ten clones hold about a sixth of a sample with about 270,000 clones, 70% to 90% of them seen once. The sequenced sample was PBMCs or T cells enriched from blood (not recorded which). These receptors all stem from a young man who had recovered from COVID-19. The CDR3 runs from the conserved cysteine through the conserved F or W. Each record gives: clone size, V gene, CDR3 protein. Size tells how often a clone was seen (once, few, many) or the class of an expanded clone, and some rows leave it out.

clone size: NA; V gene: TRBV21-1; CDR3 protein: CASRGDRDGSKYNEQFF
clone size: NA; V gene: TRBV5-4; CDR3 protein: CASSLSQGAAYEQYF
clone size: NA; V gene: TRBV7-2; CDR3 protein: CASSLVGGETQYF
clone size: NA; V gene: TRBV1; CDR3 protein: CTSSGGLGEHNEQFF
clone size: NA; V gene: TRBV29-1; CDR3 protein: CSVTTVNTEAFF
clone size: NA; V gene: TRBV23-1; CDR3 protein: CASKGGTVRLAGVNEQYF
clone size: once; V gene: TRBV3-1/TRBV3-2; CDR3 protein: CASSDKQGRPVGYTF
clone size: NA; V gene: TRBV9; CDR3 protein: CASSSLAGDEQFF
clone size: NA; V gene: TRBV7-9; CDR3 protein: CASSLASGRIYNEQFF
clone size: NA; V gene: TRBV5-6; CDR3 protein: CASSSYRGQGYEQYF
clone size: NA; V gene: TRBV13; CDR3 protein: CASSGTGQGGHEQYF
clone size: NA; V gene: TRBV18; CDR3 protein: CASSPPLDSKETQYF
clone size: few; V gene: TRBV4-1; CDR3 protein: CASSQASGGAIYEQFF
clone size: NA; V gene: TRBV5-6; CDR3 protein: CASSLGQLGYTF
clone size: NA; V gene: TRBV5-1; CDR3 protein: CASSRGQQNTEAFF
clone size: NA; V gene: TRBV18; CDR3 protein: CASSRAKDFHNEQFF
clone size: NA; V gene: TRBV2; CDR3 protein: CASSGQGLGSPLHF
clone size: NA; V gene: TRBV19; CDR3 protein: CASRRNGDGEKLFF
clone size: few; V gene: TRBV27; CDR3 protein: CASSSDRGSLYGYTF
clone size: NA; V gene: TRBV4-1; CDR3 protein: CASSHTGTSYEQYF
clone size: NA; V gene: TRBV5-1; CDR3 protein: CASSPGQIITGELFF
clone size: few; V gene: TRBV27; CDR3 protein: CASGDRVYTEAFF
clone size: NA; V gene: TRBV7-9; CDR3 protein: CASSPNRELSSNYGYTF
clone size: NA; V gene: TRBV18; CDR3 protein: CASSPPGGYYGYTF
clone size: NA; V gene: TRBV28; CDR3 protein: CASSSQTGGDYGYTF
clone size: NA; V gene: TRBV4-1; CDR3 protein: CASSQDLSGGAYYGYTF
clone size: few; V gene: TRBV3-1/TRBV3-2; CDR3 protein: CASRIYWPTGPNYGYTF
clone size: NA; V gene: TRBV29-1; CDR3 protein: CSVVGGNTEAFF
clone size: NA; V gene: TRBV7-2; CDR3 protein: CASSLVGDSRQPQHF
clone size: NA; V gene: TRBV19; CDR3 protein: CASRNYNQPQHF
clone size: NA; V gene: TRBV27; CDR3 protein: CASRGIRDTERLKGGYTF
clone size: NA; V gene: TRBV25-1; CDR3 protein: CASSERDRGFHEQYF
clone size: NA; V gene: TRBV13; CDR3 protein: CASSSSREGPYEQYF
clone size: NA; V gene: TRBV28; CDR3 protein: CASSLGTNTGELFF
clone size: NA; V gene: TRBV28; CDR3 protein: CASIPGISYRYEQYF
clone size: NA; V gene: TRBV4-1; CDR3 protein: CASSQILAGRGTGELFF
clone size: NA; V gene: TRBV5-6; CDR3 protein: CASSLTGDYGYTF
clone size: NA; V gene: TRBV5-8; CDR3 protein: CASFQGTNQPQHF
clone size: NA; V gene: TRBV3-1/TRBV3-2; CDR3 protein: CASSPNGRQGVTDTQYF
clone size: NA; V gene: TRBV12-3/TRBV12-4; CDR3 protein: CASSFFPGEQYF
clone size: NA; V gene: TRBV28; CDR3 protein: CASSRVEGGVYGYTF
clone size: NA; V gene: TRBV7-9; CDR3 protein: CASSPMDGYTF
clone size: once; V gene: TRBV5-1; CDR3 protein: CASSLNPGGPNTQYF
clone size: NA; V gene: TRBV5-1; CDR3 protein: CASSPSPNEKLFF
clone size: NA; V gene: TRBV18; CDR3 protein: CASSGLAGVTRTYNEQFF
clone size: NA; V gene: TRBV7-7; CDR3 protein: CASSLALGQGYNEQFF
clone size: NA; V gene: TRBV7-9; CDR3 protein: CASSYDRLGEKLFF
clone size: NA; V gene: TRBV28; CDR3 protein: CASSLGAISNQPQHF
clone size: NA; V gene: TRBV6-5; CDR3 protein: CASRLDRYNEQFF
clone size: NA; V gene: TRBV4-1; CDR3 protein: CASSQPTSGTDTQYF
clone size: NA; V gene: TRBV29-1; CDR3 protein: CSVETANYGYTF
clone size: NA; V gene: TRBV12-3/TRBV12-4; CDR3 protein: CASSSPGQGDYTF
clone size: NA; V gene: TRBV5-1; CDR3 protein: CASSALAGGSTDTQYF
clone size: NA; V gene: TRBV7-9; CDR3 protein: CASSTRTEYEQYF